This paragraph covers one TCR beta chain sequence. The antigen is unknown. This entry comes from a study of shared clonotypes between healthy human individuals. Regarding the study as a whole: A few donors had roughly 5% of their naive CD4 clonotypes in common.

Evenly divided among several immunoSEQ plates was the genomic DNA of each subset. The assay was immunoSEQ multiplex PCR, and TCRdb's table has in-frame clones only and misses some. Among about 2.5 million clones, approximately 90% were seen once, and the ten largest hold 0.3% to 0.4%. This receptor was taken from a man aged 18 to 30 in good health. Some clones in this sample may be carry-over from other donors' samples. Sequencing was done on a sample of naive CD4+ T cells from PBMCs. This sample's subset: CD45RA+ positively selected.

The CDR3 DNA follows: TGTGCCAGCAGCTTTGATCGGACCTATGGCTACACCTTC. As protein: CASSFDRTYGYTF. The V call is TRBV7-2, the J call TRBJ1-2; D unresolved. The CDR3 is 13 residues long. Germline lookup yields CDR1 SGHTA and CDR2 FQGNSA. Trimming took off 3 bases at V and 4 bases at J, with 9 bases between the two ends.